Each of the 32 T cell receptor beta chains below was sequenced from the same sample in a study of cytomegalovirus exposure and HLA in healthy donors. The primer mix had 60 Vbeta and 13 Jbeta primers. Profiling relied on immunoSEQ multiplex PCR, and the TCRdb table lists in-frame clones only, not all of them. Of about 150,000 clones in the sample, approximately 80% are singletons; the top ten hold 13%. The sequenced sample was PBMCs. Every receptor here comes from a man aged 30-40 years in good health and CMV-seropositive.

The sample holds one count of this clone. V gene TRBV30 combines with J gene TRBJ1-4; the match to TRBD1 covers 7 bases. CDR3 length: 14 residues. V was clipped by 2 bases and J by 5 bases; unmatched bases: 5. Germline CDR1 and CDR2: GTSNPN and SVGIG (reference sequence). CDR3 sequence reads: CAWSKTGWNEKLFF. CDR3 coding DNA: TGTGCCTGGAGTAAGACAGGGTGGAATGAAAAACTGTTTTTT.

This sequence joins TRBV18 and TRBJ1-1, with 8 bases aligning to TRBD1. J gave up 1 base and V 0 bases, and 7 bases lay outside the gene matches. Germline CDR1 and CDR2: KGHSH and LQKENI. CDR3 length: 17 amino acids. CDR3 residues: CASSPPQGGHKNTEAFF. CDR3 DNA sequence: TGTGCCAGCTCACCACCACAGGGGGGACACAAGAACACTGAAGCTTTCTTT. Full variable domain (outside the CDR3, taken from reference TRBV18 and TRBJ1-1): NAGVMQNPRHLVRRRGQEARLRCSPMKGHSHVYWYRQLPEEGLKFMVYLQKENIIDESGMPKERFSAEFPKEGPSILRIQQVVRGDSAAYFCASSPPQGGHKNTEAFFGQGTRLTVV.

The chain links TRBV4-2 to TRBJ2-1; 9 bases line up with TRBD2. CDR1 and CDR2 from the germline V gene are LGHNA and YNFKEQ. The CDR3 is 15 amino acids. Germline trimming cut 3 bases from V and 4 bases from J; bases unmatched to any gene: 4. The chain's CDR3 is CASSHSGSLYNEQFF. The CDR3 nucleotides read TGTGCCAGCAGCCATAGCGGGAGCCTTTACAATGAGCAGTTCTTC.

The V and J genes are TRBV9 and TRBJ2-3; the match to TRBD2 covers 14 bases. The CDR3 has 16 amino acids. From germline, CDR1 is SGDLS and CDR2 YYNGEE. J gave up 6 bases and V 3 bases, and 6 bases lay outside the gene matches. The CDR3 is CASSARGLAGVDTQYF. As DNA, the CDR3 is TGTGCCAGCAGCGCCCGGGGACTAGCGGGAGTCGATACGCAGTATTTT.

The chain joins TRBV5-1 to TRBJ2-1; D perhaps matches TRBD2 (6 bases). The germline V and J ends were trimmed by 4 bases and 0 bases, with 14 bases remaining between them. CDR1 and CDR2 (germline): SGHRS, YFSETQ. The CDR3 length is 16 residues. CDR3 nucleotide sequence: TGCGCCAGCAGCGGGAGGATGTCAAGCTCCTACAATGAGCAGTTCTTC. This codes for CASSGRMSSSYNEQFF.

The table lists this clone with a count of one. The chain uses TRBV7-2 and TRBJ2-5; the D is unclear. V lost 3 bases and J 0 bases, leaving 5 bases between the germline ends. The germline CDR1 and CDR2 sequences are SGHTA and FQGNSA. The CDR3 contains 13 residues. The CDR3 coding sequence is TGTGCCAGCAGCTTTTCTAACCAAGAGACCCAGTACTTC. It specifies CASSFSNQETQYF.

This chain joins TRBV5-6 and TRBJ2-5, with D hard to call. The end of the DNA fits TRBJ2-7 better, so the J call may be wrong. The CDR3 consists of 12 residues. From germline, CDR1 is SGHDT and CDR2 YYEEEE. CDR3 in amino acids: CASSLFTNEQYF. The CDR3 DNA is TGTGCCAGCAGCTTATTTACGAACGAGCAGTACTTC.

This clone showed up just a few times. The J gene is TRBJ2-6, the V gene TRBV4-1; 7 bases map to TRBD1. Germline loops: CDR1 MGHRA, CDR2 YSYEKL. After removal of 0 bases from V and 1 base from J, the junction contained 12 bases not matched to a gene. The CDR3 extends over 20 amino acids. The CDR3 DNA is TGCGCCAGCAGCCAAGATAGGGTCAGGGGGTATGGGTCTGGGGCCAACGTCCTGACTTTC. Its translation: CASSQDRVRGYGSGANVLTF.

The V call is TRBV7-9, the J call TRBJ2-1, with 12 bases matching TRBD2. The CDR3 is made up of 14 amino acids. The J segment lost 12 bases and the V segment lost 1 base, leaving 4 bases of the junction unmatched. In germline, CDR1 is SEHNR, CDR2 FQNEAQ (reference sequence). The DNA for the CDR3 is TGTGCCAGCAGCTTAGGGACTAGCGGGGTCGCGCAGTTCTTC. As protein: CASSLGTSGVAQFF.

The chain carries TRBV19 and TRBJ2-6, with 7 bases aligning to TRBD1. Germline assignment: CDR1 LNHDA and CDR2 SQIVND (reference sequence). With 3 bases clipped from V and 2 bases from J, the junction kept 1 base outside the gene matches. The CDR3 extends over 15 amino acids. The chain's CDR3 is CASSITGAGANVLTF. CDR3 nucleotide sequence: TGTGCCAGTAGTATCACAGGGGCTGGGGCCAACGTCCTGACTTTC. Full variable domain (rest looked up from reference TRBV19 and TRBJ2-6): DGGITQSPKYLFRKEGQNVTLSCEQNLNHDAMYWYRQDPGQGLRLIYYSQIVNDFQKGDIAEGYSVSREKKESFPLTVTSAQKNPTAFYLCASSITGAGANVLTFGAGSRLTVL.

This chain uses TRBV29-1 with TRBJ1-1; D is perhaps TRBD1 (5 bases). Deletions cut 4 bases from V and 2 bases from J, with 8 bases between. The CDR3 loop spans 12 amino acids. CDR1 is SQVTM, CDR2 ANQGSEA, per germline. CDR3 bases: TGCAGCGTTGGGACAATTAACACTGAAGCTTTCTTT. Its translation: CSVGTINTEAFF.

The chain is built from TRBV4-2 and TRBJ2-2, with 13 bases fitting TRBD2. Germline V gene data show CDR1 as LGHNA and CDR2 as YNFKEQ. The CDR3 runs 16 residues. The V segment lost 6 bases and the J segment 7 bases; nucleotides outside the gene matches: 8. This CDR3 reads CASRQGTSGNLGELFF. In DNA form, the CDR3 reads TGTGCCAGCAGACAGGGGACTAGCGGGAACCTCGGGGAGCTGTTTTTT.

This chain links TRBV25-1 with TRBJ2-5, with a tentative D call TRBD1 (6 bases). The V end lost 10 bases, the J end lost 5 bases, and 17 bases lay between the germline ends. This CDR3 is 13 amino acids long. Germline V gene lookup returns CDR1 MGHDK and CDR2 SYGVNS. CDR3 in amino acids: CAIQDSRRETQYF. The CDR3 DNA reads TGTGCCATCCAGGACAGTCGGAGGGAGACCCAGTACTTC.

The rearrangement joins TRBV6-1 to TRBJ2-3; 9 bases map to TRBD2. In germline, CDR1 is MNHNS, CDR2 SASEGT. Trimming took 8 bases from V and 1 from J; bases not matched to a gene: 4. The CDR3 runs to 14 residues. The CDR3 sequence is CASRLAGRTDTQYF. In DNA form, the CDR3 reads TGTGCCAGCCGCCTAGCGGGGCGCACAGATACGCAGTATTTT.

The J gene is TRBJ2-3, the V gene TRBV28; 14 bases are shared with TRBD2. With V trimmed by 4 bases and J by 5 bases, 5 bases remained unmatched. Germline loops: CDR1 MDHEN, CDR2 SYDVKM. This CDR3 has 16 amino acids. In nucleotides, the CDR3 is TGTGCCAGCAGTTCCGGGACTAGCGGGAGTGTAGATACGCAGTATTTT. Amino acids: CASSSGTSGSVDTQYF.

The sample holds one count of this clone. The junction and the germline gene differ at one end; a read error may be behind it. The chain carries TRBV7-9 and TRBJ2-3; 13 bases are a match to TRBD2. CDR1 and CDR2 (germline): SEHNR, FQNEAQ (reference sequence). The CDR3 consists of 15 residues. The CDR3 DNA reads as TGTTCCAGCAGCCCGGGACTAGCGGGACGAGATACGCAGTATTTT. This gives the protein CSSSPGLAGRDTQYF.

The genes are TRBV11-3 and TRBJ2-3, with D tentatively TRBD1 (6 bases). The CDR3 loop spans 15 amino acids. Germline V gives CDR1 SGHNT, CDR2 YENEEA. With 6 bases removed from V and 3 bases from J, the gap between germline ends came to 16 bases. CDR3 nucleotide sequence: TGTGCCAGCAGTATCTCGACAGGAGATACAGATACGCAGTATTTT. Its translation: CASSISTGDTDTQYF.

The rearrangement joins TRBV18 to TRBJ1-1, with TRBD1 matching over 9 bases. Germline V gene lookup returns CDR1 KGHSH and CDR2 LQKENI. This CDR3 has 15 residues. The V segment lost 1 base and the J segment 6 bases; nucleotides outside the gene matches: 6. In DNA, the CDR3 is TGTGCCAGCTCACCACAGGGACAGGGAAATTCTGAAGCTTTCTTT. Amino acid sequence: CASSPQGQGNSEAFF.

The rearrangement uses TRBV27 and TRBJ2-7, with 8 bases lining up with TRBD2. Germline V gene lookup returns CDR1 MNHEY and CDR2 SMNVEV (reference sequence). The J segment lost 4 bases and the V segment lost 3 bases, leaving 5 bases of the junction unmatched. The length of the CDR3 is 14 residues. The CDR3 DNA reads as TGTGCCAGCAGTTTCCGGGAGCGGGGGTACGAGCAGTACTTC. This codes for CASSFRERGYEQYF.

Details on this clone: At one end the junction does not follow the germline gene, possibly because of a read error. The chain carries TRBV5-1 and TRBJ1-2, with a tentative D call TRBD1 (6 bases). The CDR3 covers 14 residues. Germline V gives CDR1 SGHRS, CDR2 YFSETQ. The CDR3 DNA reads TGCGCCAGCAGCTTGGTTTACAGGGACTACGGCTACACCTTC. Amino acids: CASSLVYRDYGYTF.

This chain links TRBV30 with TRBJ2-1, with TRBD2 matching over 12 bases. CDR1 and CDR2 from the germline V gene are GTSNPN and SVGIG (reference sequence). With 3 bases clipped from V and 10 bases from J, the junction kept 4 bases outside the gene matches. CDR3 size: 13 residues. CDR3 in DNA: TGTGCCTGGAGGCTAGCGGGAGGGGAGGAGCAGTTCTTC. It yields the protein CAWRLAGGEEQFF.

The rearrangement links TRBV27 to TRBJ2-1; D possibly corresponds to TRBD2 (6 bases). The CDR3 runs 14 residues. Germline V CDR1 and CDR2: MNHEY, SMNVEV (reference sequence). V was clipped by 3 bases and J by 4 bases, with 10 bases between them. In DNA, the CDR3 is TGTGCCAGCAGTTTCGGGGACTTTTACAATGAGCAGTTCTTC. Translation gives CASSFGDFYNEQFF.

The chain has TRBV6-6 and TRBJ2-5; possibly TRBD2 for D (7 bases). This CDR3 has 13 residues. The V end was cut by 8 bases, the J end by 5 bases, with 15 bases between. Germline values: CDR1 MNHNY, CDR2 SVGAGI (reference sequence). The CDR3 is CASAQGGGETQYF. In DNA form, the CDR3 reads TGTGCCAGCGCCCAAGGGGGAGGGGAGACCCAGTACTTC.

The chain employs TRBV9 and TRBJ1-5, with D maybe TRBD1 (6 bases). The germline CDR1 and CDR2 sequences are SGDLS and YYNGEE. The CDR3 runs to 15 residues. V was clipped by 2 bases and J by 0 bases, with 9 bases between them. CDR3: CASSVGQYSNQPQHF. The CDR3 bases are TGTGCCAGCAGCGTCGGACAGTATAGCAATCAGCCCCAGCATTTT.

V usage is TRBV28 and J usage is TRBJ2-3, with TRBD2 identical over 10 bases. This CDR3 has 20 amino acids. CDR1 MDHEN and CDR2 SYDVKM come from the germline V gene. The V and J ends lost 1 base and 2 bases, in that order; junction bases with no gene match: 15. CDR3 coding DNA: TGTGCCAGCAGTTTATTCCGACTAGCGGGCGCCAATCGTCACACAGATACGCAGTATTTT. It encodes CASSLFRLAGANRHTDTQYF.

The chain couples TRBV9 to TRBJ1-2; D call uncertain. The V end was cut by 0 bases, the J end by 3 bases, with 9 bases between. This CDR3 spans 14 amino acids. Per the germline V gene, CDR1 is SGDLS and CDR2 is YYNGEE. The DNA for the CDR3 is TGTGCCAGCAGCGTAGCAGTCTCTCACTATGGCTACACCTTC. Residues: CASSVAVSHYGYTF.

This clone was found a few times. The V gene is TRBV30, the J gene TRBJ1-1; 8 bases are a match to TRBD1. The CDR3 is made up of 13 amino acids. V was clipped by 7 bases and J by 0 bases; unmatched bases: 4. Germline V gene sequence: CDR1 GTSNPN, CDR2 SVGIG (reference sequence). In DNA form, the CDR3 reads TGTGCCTTAGGACAGGGTATGAACACTGAAGCTTTCTTT. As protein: CALGQGMNTEAFF.

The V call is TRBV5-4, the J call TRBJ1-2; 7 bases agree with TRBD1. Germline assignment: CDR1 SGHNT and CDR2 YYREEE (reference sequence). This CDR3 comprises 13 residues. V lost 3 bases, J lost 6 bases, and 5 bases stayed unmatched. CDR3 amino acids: CASSYRDSDGYTF. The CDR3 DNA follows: TGTGCCAGCAGCTACCGGGACAGCGATGGCTACACCTTC. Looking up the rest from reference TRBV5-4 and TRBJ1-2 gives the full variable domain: ETGVTQSPTHLIKTRGQQVTLRCSSQSGHNTVSWYQQALGQGPQFIFQYYREEENGRGNFPPRFSGLQFPNYSSELNVNALELDDSALYLCASSYRDSDGYTFGSGTRLTVV.

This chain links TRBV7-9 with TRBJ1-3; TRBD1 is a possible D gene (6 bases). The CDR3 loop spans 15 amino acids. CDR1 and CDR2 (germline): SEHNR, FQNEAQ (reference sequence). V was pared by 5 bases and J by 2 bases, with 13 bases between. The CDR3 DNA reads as TGTGCCAGCAGCCAATCCGGGGGGCCTGGAAACACCATATATTTT. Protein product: CASSQSGGPGNTIYF. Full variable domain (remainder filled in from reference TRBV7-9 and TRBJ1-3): DTGVSQNPRHKITKRGQNVTFRCDPISEHNRLYWYRQTLGQGPEFLTYFQNEAQLEKSRLLSDRFSAERPKGSFSTLEIQRTEQGDSAMYLCASSQSGGPGNTIYFGEGSWLTVV.

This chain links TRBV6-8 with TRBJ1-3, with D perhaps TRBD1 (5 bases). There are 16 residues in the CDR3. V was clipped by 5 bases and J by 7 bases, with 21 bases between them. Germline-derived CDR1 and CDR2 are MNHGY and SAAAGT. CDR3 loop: CASSIPPVLAGNTIYF. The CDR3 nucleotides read TGTGCCAGCAGTATCCCCCCGGTCCTGGCAGGGAACACCATATATTTT.

The CDR3 loop is CASSVGAQGDYNSPLHF. In nucleotides, the CDR3 is TGTGCCAGCAGCGTAGGGGCCCAGGGCGACTATAATTCACCCCTCCACTTT. The chain recombines TRBV9 with TRBJ1-6; the D gene is possibly TRBD1 (5 bases). Trimming pared 0 bases from V and 3 bases from J, leaving 13 bases between. This CDR3 is 17 amino acids long. CDR1 is SGDLS, CDR2 YYNGEE, per germline.

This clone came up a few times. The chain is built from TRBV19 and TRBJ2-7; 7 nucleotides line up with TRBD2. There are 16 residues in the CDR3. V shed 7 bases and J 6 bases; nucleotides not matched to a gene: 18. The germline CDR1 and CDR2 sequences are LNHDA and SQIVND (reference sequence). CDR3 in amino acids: CASNSRAGLGAPEQYF. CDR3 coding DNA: TGTGCCAGTAACTCGAGGGCTGGACTAGGGGCTCCCGAGCAGTACTTC.